The rows below give T cell receptor beta chains drawn from one sample of a study of T-cell memory formation after mild COVID-19. TCRdb independently ran MiXCR on the 5' RACE reads; one entry per CDR3 protein. The sample includes more than 15,000 distinct CDR3 sequences, roughly 21% of them seen just once. The sample comprised PBMCs or a T cell subset sorted from them (not recorded which). Source of these receptors: a man between 18 and 35 years old who had mild COVID-19 (a few samples of this study predate the infection). Cell type and time point are not known. Each CDR3 is given with its conserved first and last residue. A D gene is named only where the DNA matches it firmly. Clone size is not always given. Where it is, it says once, few, many or a class for expanded clones.

J	size	D	V	CDR3	DNA
TRBJ1-1	many	-	TRBV5-4	CASSFEIGGQGEAFF	TGTGCCAGCAGCTTTGAGATCGGGGGGCAGGGTGAAGCTTTCTTT
TRBJ2-5	many	TRBD2	TRBV10-3	CAISELGLAVPQETQYF	TGTGCCATCAGTGAGCTGGGACTAGCGGTTCCACAAGAGACCCAGTACTTC
TRBJ2-3	few	-	TRBV19	CASSPGTRSSTDTQYF	TGTGCCAGTAGCCCCGGAACTAGATCTAGCACAGATACGCAGTATTTT
TRBJ2-7	many	-	TRBV7-9	CASSEIVDSSYEQYF	TGTGCCAGCAGCGAGATCGTGGACAGCTCCTACGAGCAGTACTTC
TRBJ2-3	many	-	TRBV20-1	CSARSRGNTQYF	TGCAGTGCTAGGTCGCGGGGAAATACGCAGTATTTT
TRBJ2-2	few	TRBD2	TRBV4-1	CASSQVGLAGDTGELFF	TGCGCCAGCAGCCAAGTCGGACTAGCGGGGGACACCGGGGAGCTGTTTTTT
TRBJ2-3	-	-	TRBV12-3/TRBV12-4	CASSPRGSDTQYF	TGTGCCAGCAGCCCCCGCGGCTCGGATACGCAGTATTTT
TRBJ2-1	-	-	TRBV5-1	CASSSPGNSLYNEQFF	TGCGCCAGCAGCTCGCCGGGAAACAGTCTGTACAATGAGCAGTTCTTC
TRBJ2-1	many	TRBD2	TRBV7-9	CASSLAGTSGGLRGYNEQFF	TGTGCCAGCAGCTTAGCAGGGACTAGCGGGGGACTCCGGGGTTACAATGAGCAGTTCTTC
TRBJ1-1	-	-	TRBV2	CASISTAAGVAFF	TGTGCCAGCATTTCGACAGCCGCCGGTGTTGCTTTCTTT
TRBJ2-7	many	-	TRBV4-2	CASSQDGGYEQYF	TGTGCCAGCAGCCAAGATGGTGGCTACGAGCAGTACTTC
TRBJ1-2	few	-	TRBV4-3	CASSPMQDFLYGYTF	TGCGCCAGCAGCCCCATGCAGGACTTCCTCTATGGCTACACCTTC
TRBJ2-7	many	TRBD1	TRBV7-9	CASSLGTGISYEQYF	TGTGCCAGCAGCTTAGGGACAGGGATAAGCTACGAGCAGTACTTC
TRBJ2-7	-	-	TRBV5-6	CASSFGAGEYYEQYF	TGTGCCAGCAGCTTCGGTGCAGGGGAATACTACGAGCAGTACTTC
TRBJ2-1	-	-	TRBV7-3	CASSLQTGNEQFF	TGTGCCAGCAGCTTACAAACGGGCAATGAGCAGTTCTTC
TRBJ2-1	-	TRBD1	TRBV7-2	CASSLGTGMYNEQFF	TGTGCCAGCAGCTTAGGGACAGGGATGTACAATGAGCAGTTCTTC
TRBJ1-4	many	-	TRBV27	CASSHTGTRKLFF	TGTGCCAGCAGTCATACAGGGACGAGGAAACTGTTTTTT
TRBJ2-4	few	-	TRBV4-1	CASSQWGLLGRNIQYF	TGCGCCAGCAGCCAATGGGGCCTTTTGGGGAGAAACATTCAGTACTTC
TRBJ2-2	-	TRBD1	TRBV4-3	CASSLGWPGQGRTGELFF	TGCGCCAGCAGCCTGGGGTGGCCGGGACAGGGAAGGACCGGGGAGCTGTTTTTT
TRBJ2-5	-	-	TRBV4-3	CASSQVRGGQQETQYF	TGCGCCAGCAGCCAAGTCCGCGGGGGCCAACAAGAGACCCAGTACTTC
TRBJ2-1	many	-	TRBV18	CASSPPGPYNEQFF	TGTGCCAGCTCACCACCGGGGCCTTACAATGAGCAGTTCTTC
TRBJ2-6	many	-	TRBV4-2	CASSQDLWGEGTGANVLTF	TGTGCCAGCAGCCAAGATCTTTGGGGGGAAGGAACTGGGGCCAACGTCCTGACTTTC
TRBJ2-5	many	-	TRBV7-9	CASSSPLGETQYF	TGTGCCAGCAGTTCCCCTCTGGGGGAGACCCAGTACTTC
TRBJ2-5	-	-	TRBV2	CASSAYQETQYF	TGTGCCAGCAGTGCGTACCAAGAGACCCAGTACTTC
TRBJ2-5	many	TRBD1	TRBV27	CASSSGTGGFETQYF	TGTGCCAGCAGTTCGGGGACAGGGGGGTTCGAGACCCAGTACTTC
TRBJ2-1	-	-	TRBV7-3	CASSWGSSYNEQFF	TGTGCCAGCAGCTGGGGGAGCTCCTACAATGAGCAGTTCTTC
TRBJ2-7	-	-	TRBV6-6	CASSYSQGDFYEQYF	TGTGCCAGCAGTTACTCCCAGGGTGATTTTTACGAGCAGTACTTC
TRBJ1-5	-	-	TRBV12-3/TRBV12-4	CASSFAGYNQPQHF	TGTGCCAGCAGTTTTGCCGGGTATAATCAGCCCCAGCATTTT
TRBJ2-5	once	-	TRBV4-3	CASSQRIAQETQYF	TGCGCCAGCAGCCAACGGATAGCACAAGAGACCCAGTACTTC